The subject of this entry is one T cell receptor beta chain. Its target is not known. Trimming left V 5 bases short and J 5 bases short, with 17 bases between. The CDR3 is 15 residues long. Per germline, CDR1 SGHTA and CDR2 FQGTGA. The record originates from a study of cytomegalovirus exposure and HLA in healthy donors. For the study at large: Around 200 million T cells yielded 100 million to 130 million unique TCR beta sequences, as an earlier analysis found. HLA-typed donors were the source of some 80 million unique TCRs, which an early data release held.

The PCR had 60 Vbeta and 13 Jbeta primers. The assay was immunoSEQ multiplex PCR, and TCRdb's table has in-frame clones only and misses some. The sample lists under 200,000 clones, roughly 73% seen once, with about 1.7% in the top ten. Regarding the study as a whole: Reports credit the classifier with highly specific, highly sensitive diagnosis of cytomegalovirus status.

Sequencing was performed on PBMCs. The chain carries TRBV7-3 and TRBJ2-3; weak D call: TRBD2 (6 bases). This receptor was taken from a woman aged 30 to 39 in good health and CMV-seronegative. The CDR3 DNA is TGTGCCAGCAGCCCAGACCGGACCGGGAGAGATACGCAGTATTTT. Translated: CASSPDRTGRDTQYF. The full variable domain, rest sourced from reference TRBV7-3 and TRBJ2-3, is GAGVSQTPSNKVTEKGKYVELRCDPISGHTALYWYRQSLGQGPEFLIYFQGTGAADDSGLPNDRFFAVRPEGSVSTLKIQRTERGDSAVYLCASSPDRTGRDTQYFGPGTRLTVL.